The clone carrying this T cell receptor (beta chain) showed up just once. Antigen specificity is unknown. This entry comes from a study of graft-versus-host responses after intestinal transplantation. The wider study: After anti-thymocyte globulin induction, recipients took tacrolimus and steroids for approximately 3 years.

The table came from immunoSEQ multiplex PCR; TCRdb's copy has only in-frame clones and leaves some out. The data contain roughly 25,000 clones, roughly 80% of them seen just once; the ten biggest clones take up roughly 1.1%. The CDR3 spans 11 residues. Germline CDR1 and CDR2: DFQATT and SNEGSKA (reference sequence). Unmatched junction bases numbered 3, after V lost 7 bases and J lost 8 bases. Broader study findings: GvH clonotypes were identified within recipient marrow, with a subset emerging first in ileum or blood.

The source is a human patient who received an intestinal transplant, so some T cells may come from the graft donor. The source material was PBMCs, sampled 28 days after intestinal transplant. The V and J genes are TRBV20-1 and TRBJ2-1; 9 nucleotides align to TRBD1. The CDR3 loop is CSGTGAHEQFF. The CDR3 coding sequence is TGCAGTGGGACAGGGGCCCATGAGCAGTTCTTC.